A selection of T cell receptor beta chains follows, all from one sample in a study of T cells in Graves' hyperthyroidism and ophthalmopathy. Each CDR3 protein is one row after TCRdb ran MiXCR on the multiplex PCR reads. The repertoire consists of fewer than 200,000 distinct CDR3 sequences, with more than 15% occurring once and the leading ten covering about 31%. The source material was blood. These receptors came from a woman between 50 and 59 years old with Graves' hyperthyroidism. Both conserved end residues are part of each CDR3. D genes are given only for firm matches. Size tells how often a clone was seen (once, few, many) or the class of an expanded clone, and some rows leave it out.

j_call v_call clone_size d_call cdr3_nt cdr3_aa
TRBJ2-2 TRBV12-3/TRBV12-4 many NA TGTGCCAGCAGTTTGGGTTACACCGGGGAGCTGTTTTTT CASSLGYTGELFF
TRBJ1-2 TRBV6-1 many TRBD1 TGTGCCAGCAGTTCCTACCGGGACAGGCTTAACTATGGCTACACCTTC CASSSYRDRLNYGYTF
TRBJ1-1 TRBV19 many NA TGTGCCAGTACCTCATGGAGGGACACTGAAGCTTTCTTT CASTSWRDTEAFF
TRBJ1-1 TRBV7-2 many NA TGTGCCAGCAGCTTAATGTCATACACTGAAGCTTTCTTT CASSLMSYTEAFF
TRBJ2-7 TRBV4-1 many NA TGCGCCAGCAGCACCAGACTAGGGAGCTACGAGCAGTACTTC CASSTRLGSYEQYF
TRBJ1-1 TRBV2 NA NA TGTGCCAGCCTCAGAACGAGGGACACTGAAGCTTTCTTT CASLRTRDTEAFF
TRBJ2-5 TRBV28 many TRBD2 TGTGCCAGCAGCCCAAGCGGGGGGATTGAGACCCAGTACTTC CASSPSGGIETQYF
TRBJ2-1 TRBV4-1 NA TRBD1 TGCGCCAGCAGCCAAGGACAGGGTTTTCGCAATGAGCAGTTCTTC CASSQGQGFRNEQFF
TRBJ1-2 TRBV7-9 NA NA TGTGCCAGCAGCAATCGAAGGACAGACTATAACTATGGCTACACCTTC CASSNRRTDYNYGYTF
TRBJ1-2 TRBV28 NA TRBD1 TGTGCCAGCAGTTTCACCCAGGGGGCTCGGTTTGGCTACACCTTC CASSFTQGARFGYTF
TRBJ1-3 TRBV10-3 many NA TGTGCCATCAGTGAGTCGATGACCTTTGGAAACACCATATATTTT CAISESMTFGNTIYF
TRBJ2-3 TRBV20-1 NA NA TGCAGTGCGCCCCGGGACTTGTTCACAGATACGCAGTATTTT CSAPRDLFTDTQYF
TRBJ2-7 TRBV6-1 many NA TGTGCCAGCAGTAGCCCCCGGCAGGGCCTTTACGAGCAGTACTTC CASSSPRQGLYEQYF
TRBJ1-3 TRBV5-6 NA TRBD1 TGTGCCAGCAGCTGGACCGGGACAGGGGCTGGAAACACCATATATTTT CASSWTGTGAGNTIYF
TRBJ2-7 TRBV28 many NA TGTGCCGCACGACGGGAGGGGGCCGCTTCAGAGCAGTACTTC CAARREGAASEQYF
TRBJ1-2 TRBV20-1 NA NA TGCAGTGCTGGCCAAGGGGGGCGTTCGAGGGGCTACACCTTC CSAGQGGRSRGYTF
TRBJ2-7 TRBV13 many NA TGTGCCAGCAGCACAAGGCCGTTACGTGAGCAGTACTTC CASSTRPLREQYF
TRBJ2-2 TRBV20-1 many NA TGCAGTGCTAGTCCAAGGCGGACCGGGGAGCTGTTTTTT CSASPRRTGELFF
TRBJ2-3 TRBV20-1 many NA TGCAGTGCTAGAGGTCTAGCTAGTCTCACAGATACGCAGTATTTT CSARGLASLTDTQYF
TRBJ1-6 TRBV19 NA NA TGTTGGGGTAACCACTATAATTCACCCCTCCACTTT CWGNHYNSPLHF
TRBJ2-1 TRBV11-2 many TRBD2 TGTGCCAGCAGCACTGGCGGGGGGGCCTACAATGAGCAGTTCTTC CASSTGGGAYNEQFF
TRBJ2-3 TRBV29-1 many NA TGCAGCGTTGTACGCGGGGCAATCAGCACAGATACGCAGTATTTT CSVVRGAISTDTQYF
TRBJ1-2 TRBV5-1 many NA TGCGCCAGCAGCTTGGTAGTAACGGGTGGCTACACCTTC CASSLVVTGGYTF
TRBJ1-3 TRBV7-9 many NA TGTGCCAGCAGCGCAACGACCGACGGCTCTGGAAACACCATATATTTT CASSATTDGSGNTIYF
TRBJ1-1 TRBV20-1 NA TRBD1 TGCAGTGCTAGTGACCAACAGGGGCGAAGGACTGAAGCTTTCTTT CSASDQQGRRTEAFF
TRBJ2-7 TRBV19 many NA TGTGCCAGTAGCCTCCGGGACGGTTACTCCTACGAGCAGTACTTC CASSLRDGYSYEQYF
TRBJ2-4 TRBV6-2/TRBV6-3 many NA TGTGCCAGCAGTTACGCAGGCGGGCTGACCAAAAACATTCAGTACTTC CASSYAGGLTKNIQYF
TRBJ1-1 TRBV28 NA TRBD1 TGTGCCAGCATACCCTCGACAGGGTTTGACACTGAAGCTTTCTTT CASIPSTGFDTEAFF
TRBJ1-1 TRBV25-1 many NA TGTGCCAGCACCTGGGGGACTGAAGCTTTCTTT CASTWGTEAFF
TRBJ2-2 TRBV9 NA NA TGTGCCAGCAGCTCCAGACAGGTCGCCGGCACCGGGGAGCTGTTTTTT CASSSRQVAGTGELFF
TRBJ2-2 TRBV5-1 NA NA TGCACCAGCAGCTTGTACGCGAACACCGGGGAGCTGTTTTTT CTSSLYANTGELFF
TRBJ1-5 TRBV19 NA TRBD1 TGTGCCAGTAGTCTAGGGACAGGGTCTCCCTATAGCAATCAGCCCCAGCATTTT CASSLGTGSPYSNQPQHF
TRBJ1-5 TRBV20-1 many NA TGCAGTGCTAGGGGGGTGGGCAATCAGCCCCAGCATTTT CSARGVGNQPQHF
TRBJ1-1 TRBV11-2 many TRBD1 TGTGCCAGCAGTTTACAGGGGATCGGCACTGAAGCTTTCTTT CASSLQGIGTEAFF
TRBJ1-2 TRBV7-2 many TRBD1 TGTGCCAGCAGCAGCGACACAGGGGGCTATGGCTACACCTTC CASSSDTGGYGYTF
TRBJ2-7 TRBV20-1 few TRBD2 TGCAGTGCTCCAACACCATTGACTAGCGTAGGATTCCACGAGCAGTACTTC CSAPTPLTSVGFHEQYF
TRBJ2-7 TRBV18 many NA TGTGCCAGCTCACCCTCTGTAGGTTACGAGCAGTACTTC CASSPSVGYEQYF
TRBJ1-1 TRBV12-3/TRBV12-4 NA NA TGTGCCAGCAGTTTTGGGGGGCAAACGACTGAAGCTTTCTTT CASSFGGQTTEAFF
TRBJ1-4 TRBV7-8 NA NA TGTGCCAGCAGCTTAACGAGGACCCTTCGGGCAACTAATGAAAAACTGTTTTTT CASSLTRTLRATNEKLFF
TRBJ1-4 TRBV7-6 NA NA TGTGCCAGCAGCTTTGTTGGGCTGGCGAATGAAAAACTGTTTTTT CASSFVGLANEKLFF
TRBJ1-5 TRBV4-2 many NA TGTGCCAGCAGCCAAGAAGCCAATCAGCCCCAGCATTTT CASSQEANQPQHF
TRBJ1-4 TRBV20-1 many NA TGCAGTGTTAAGGGAAGAGCTAATGAAAAACTGTTTTTT CSVKGRANEKLFF
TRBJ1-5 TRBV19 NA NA TGTGCCAGTAGTATGATCGGAGTAACGGATCCTAGCAATCAGCCCCAGCATTTT CASSMIGVTDPSNQPQHF
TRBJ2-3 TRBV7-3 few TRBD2 TGTGCCAGCAGCTTAAGACCTAGCGGGGGCGGGGGCACAGATACGCAGTATTTT CASSLRPSGGGGTDTQYF
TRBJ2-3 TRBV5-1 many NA TGCGCCAGCAGCTTCGGACACTCAGATACGCAGTATTTT CASSFGHSDTQYF
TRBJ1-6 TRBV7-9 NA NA TGTGCCAGCAGCTTGGGGACTGCAAATTCACCCCTCCACTTT CASSLGTANSPLHF
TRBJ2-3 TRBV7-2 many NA TGTGCCAGCAGCTTGGGACTTCCCCGGGATACGCAGTATTTT CASSLGLPRDTQYF
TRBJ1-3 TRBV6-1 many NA TGTGCCAGCAGGCTTGGACAGGGAAACACCATATATTTT CASRLGQGNTIYF
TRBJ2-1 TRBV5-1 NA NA TGCGCCAGCAGCCCTAACAGGGATAGAGGTGAGCAGTTCTTC CASSPNRDRGEQFF
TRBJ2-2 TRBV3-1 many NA TGTGCCAGCAGCCAAGGGTTCACGGGGAAAACCGGGGAGCTGTTTTTT CASSQGFTGKTGELFF
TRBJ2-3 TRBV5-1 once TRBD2 TGCGCCAGCAGCGCGGGGGGGCCCATAGATACGCAGTATTTT CASSAGGPIDTQYF
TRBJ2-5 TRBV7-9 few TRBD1 TGTGCCAGCAGCTTAGGGCGGACAGGGACGGCCCAGTACTTC CASSLGRTGTAQYF
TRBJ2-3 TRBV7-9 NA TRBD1 TGTGCCAGCAGCTTTCTGGACAGGGGGACAGATACGCAGTATTTT CASSFLDRGTDTQYF
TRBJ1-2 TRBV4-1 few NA TGCGCCAGCAGCCCAGTTGGACCGATGAACTATGGCTACACCTTC CASSPVGPMNYGYTF
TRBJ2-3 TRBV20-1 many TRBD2 TGCAGTGCTAGTATCTTAGCGGGGGGCCGCACAGATACGCAGTATTTT CSASILAGGRTDTQYF
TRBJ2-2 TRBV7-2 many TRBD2 TGTGCCAGCAGATGGACTAGCGGGGGGAACACCGGGGAGCTGTTTTTT CASRWTSGGNTGELFF
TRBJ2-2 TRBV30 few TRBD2 TGTGCCTGGAGTTACGGACTAGCGGAAACGAACACCGGGGAGCTGTTTTTT CAWSYGLAETNTGELFF